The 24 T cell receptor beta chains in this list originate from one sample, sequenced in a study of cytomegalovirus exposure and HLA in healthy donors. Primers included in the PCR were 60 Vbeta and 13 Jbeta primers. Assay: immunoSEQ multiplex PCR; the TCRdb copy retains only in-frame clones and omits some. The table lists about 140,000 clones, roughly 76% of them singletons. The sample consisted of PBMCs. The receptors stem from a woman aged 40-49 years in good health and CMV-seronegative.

CDR3 in amino acids: CAISADGGRTVQAFF. In DNA form, the CDR3 reads TGTGCCATCAGTGCAGATGGGGGTCGGACAGTCCAAGCTTTCTTT. This chain connects TRBV10-3 to TRBJ1-1, with a tentative D call TRBD1 (6 bases). Germline V gene sequence: CDR1 ENHRY, CDR2 SYGVKD. V was shortened by 4 bases and J by 9 bases, with 21 bases between the two germline ends. The CDR3 spans 15 residues.

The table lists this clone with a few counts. The CDR3 here is CASDYGGPLSGEQFF. The CDR3 nucleotides are TGCGCCAGCGACTACGGGGGACCCCTATCGGGTGAGCAGTTCTTC. The chain has TRBV5-1 and TRBJ2-1; a weak D match, TRBD2 (6 bases). Germline loops: CDR1 SGHRS, CDR2 YFSETQ. CDR3 size: 15 residues. Trimming left V 7 bases short and J 9 bases short, with 23 bases between.

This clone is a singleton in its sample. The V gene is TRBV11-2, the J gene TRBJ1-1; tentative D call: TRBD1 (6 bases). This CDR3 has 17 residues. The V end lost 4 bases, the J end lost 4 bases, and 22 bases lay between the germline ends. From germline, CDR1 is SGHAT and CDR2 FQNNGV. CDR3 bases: TGTGCCAGCAGCTCCCGAATGGCAGGGGAGGGATCCACTGAAGCTTTCTTT. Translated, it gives CASSSRMAGEGSTEAFF.

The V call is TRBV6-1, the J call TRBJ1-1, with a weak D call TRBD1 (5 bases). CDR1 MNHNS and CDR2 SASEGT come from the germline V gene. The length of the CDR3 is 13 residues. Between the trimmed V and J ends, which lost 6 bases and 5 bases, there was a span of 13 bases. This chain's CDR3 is CASSKGQETEAFF. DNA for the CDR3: TGTGCCAGCAGCAAGGGGCAGGAGACTGAAGCTTTCTTT.

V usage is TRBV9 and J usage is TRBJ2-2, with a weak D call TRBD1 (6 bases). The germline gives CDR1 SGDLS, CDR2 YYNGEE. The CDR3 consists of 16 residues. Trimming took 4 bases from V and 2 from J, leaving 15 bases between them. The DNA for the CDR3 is TGTGCCAGCAGCCCCCGCAGGGGCGGTAACACCGGGGAGCTGTTTTTT. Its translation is CASSPRRGGNTGELFF. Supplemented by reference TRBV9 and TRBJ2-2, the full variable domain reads DSGVTQTPKHLITATGQRVTLRCSPRSGDLSVYWYQQSLDQGLQFLIQYYNGEERAKGNILERFSAQQFPDLHSELNLSSLELGDSALYFCASSPRRGGNTGELFFGEGSRLTVL.

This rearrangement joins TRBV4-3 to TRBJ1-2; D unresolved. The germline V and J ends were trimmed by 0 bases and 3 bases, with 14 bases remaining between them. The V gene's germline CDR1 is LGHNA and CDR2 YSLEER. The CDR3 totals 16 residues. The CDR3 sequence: CASSQEFGDLHYGYTF. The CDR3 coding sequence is TGCGCCAGCAGCCAAGAGTTCGGGGATCTTCACTATGGCTACACCTTC.

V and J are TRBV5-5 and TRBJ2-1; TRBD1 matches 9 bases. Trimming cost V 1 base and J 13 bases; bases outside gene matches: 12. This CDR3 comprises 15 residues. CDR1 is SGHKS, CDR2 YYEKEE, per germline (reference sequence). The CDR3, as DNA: TGTGCCAGCAGCTTGACCGGTACGTCGGGACAGGGTCAGTTCTTC. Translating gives CASSLTGTSGQGQFF.

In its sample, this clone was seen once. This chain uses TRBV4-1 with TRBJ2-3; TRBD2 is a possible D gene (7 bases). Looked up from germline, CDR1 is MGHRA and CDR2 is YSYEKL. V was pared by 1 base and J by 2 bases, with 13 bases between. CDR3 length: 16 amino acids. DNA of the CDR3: TGCGCCAGCAGCCAAGGTAACGGGGGGCCCACAGATACGCAGTATTTT. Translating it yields CASSQGNGGPTDTQYF.

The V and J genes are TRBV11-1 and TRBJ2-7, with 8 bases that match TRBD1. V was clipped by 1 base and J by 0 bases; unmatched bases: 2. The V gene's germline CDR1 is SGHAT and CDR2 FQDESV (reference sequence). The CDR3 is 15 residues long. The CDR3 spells CASSLGQGSSYEQYF. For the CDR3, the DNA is TGTGCCAGCAGCTTAGGACAGGGGAGCTCCTACGAGCAGTACTTC. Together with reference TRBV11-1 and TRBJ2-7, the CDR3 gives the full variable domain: EAEVAQSPRYKITEKSQAVAFWCDPISGHATLYWYRQILGQGPELLVQFQDESVVDDSQLPKDRFSAERLKGVDSTLKIQPAELGDSAMYLCASSLGQGSSYEQYFGPGTRLTVT.

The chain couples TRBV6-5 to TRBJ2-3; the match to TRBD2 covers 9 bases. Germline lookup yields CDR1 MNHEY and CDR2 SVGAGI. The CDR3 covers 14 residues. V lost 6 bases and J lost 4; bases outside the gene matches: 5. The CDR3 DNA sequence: TGTGCCAGCAGCCAAGCGGGGGGCTCAGATACGCAGTATTTT. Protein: CASSQAGGSDTQYF.

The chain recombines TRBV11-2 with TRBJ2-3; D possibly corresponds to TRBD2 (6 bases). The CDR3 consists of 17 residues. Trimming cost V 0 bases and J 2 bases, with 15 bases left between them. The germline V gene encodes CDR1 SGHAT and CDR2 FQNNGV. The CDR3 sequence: CASSLDPQLAPTDTQYF. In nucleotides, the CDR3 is TGTGCCAGCAGCTTAGATCCGCAACTAGCCCCCACAGATACGCAGTATTTT.

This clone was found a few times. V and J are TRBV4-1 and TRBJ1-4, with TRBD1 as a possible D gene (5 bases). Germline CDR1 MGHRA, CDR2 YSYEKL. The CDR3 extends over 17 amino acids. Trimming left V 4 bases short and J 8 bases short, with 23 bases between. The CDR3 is CASSPIGQRQGNEKLFF. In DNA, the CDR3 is TGCGCCAGCAGCCCAATCGGTCAAAGGCAGGGCAACGAAAAACTGTTTTTT.

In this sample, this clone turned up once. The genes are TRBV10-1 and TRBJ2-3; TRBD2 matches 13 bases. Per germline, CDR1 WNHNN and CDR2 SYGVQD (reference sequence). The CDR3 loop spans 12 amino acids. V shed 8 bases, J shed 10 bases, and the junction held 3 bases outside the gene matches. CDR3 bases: TGCGCCAGCGGAGGGACTAGCGGGGCGCAGTATTTT. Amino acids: CASGGTSGAQYF.

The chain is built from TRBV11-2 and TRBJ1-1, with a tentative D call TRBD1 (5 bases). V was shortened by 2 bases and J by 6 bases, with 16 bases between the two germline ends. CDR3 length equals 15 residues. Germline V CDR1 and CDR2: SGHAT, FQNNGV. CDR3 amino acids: CASSLSRGVLSEAFF. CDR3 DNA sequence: TGTGCCAGCAGCTTATCCCGGGGGGTTTTGTCTGAAGCTTTCTTT.

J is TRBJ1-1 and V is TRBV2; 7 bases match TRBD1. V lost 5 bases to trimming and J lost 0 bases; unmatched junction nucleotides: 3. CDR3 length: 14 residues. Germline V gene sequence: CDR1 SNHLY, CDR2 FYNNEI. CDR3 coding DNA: TGTGCCAGCAGTAGGGGGCAGATGAACACTGAAGCTTTCTTT. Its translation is CASSRGQMNTEAFF.

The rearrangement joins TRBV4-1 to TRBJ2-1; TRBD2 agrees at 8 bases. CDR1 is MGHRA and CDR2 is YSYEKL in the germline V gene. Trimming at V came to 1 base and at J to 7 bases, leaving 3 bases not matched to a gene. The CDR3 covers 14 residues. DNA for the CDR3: TGCGCCAGCAGCCAAGCCGGGGGGGGAAATGAGCAGTTCTTC. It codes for CASSQAGGGNEQFF.

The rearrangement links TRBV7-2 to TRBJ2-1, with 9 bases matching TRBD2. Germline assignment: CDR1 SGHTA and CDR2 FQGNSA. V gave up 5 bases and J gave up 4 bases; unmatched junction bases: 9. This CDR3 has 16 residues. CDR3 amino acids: CASSPEAGGSYNEQFF. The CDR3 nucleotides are TGTGCCAGCAGCCCTGAAGCGGGGGGCTCATACAATGAGCAGTTCTTC.

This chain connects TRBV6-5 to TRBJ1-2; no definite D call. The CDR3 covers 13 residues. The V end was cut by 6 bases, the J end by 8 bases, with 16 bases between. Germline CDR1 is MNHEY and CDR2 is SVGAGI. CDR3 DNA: TGTGCCAGCAGCCCCGGTCCAGGATGGGGCTACACCTTC. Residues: CASSPGPGWGYTF.

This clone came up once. The CDR3 DNA reads TGTGCCAGCACCCCCCCAATAGGGGACTATGGCTACACCTTC. Amino acid sequence: CASTPPIGDYGYTF. This chain joins TRBV28 and TRBJ1-2, with a tentative D call TRBD1 (5 bases). Germline CDR1 MDHEN, CDR2 SYDVKM. The V end lost 7 bases, the J end lost 3 bases, and 15 bases lay between the germline ends. The CDR3 has 14 amino acids.

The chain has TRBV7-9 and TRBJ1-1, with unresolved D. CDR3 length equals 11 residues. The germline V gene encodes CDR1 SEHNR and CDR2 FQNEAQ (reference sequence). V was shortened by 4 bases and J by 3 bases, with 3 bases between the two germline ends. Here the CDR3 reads CASSSDTEAFF. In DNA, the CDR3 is TGTGCCAGCAGCTCCGACACTGAAGCTTTCTTT.

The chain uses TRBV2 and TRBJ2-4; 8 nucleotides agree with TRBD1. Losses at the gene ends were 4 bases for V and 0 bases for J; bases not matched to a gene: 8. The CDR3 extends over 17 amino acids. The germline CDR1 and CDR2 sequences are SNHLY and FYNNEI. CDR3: CASSGIRGQVAKNIQYF. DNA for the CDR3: TGTGCCAGCAGTGGAATTAGGGGACAGGTAGCCAAAAACATTCAGTACTTC.

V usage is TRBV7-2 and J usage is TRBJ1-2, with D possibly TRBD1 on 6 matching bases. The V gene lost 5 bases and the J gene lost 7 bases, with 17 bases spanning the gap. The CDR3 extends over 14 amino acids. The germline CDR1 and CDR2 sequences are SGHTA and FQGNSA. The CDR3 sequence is CASSRSGGATGYTF. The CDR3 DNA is TGTGCCAGCAGCCGGTCGGGGGGGGCAACTGGCTACACCTTC.

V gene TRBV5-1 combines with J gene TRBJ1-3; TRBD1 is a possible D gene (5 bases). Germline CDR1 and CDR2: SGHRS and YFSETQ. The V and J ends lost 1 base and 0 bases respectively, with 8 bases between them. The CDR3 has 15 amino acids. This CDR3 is CASSLRGLSGNTIYF. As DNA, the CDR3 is TGCGCCAGCAGCTTGAGGGGCCTCTCTGGAAACACCATATATTTT.

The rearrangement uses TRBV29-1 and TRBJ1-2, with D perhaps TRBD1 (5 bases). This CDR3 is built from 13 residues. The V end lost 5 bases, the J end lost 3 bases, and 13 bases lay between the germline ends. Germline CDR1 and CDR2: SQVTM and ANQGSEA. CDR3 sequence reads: CSVLPGGDYGYTF. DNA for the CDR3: TGCAGCGTTCTTCCCGGGGGGGACTATGGCTACACCTTC.